These 24 T cell receptor beta chains were sequenced from one sample in a study of cytomegalovirus exposure and HLA in healthy donors. The PCR had 60 Vbeta and 13 Jbeta primers. The assay was immunoSEQ multiplex PCR, and TCRdb's table has in-frame clones only and misses some. The sample yields under 200,000 clones, more than 75% seen once. The material sequenced was PBMCs. The receptor source for this set is a girl aged 2 to 10 in good health and CMV-seropositive.

The chain has TRBV11-2 and TRBJ1-1; no clear D. The CDR3 extends over 16 amino acids. The germline gives CDR1 SGHAT, CDR2 FQNNGV. V lost 5 bases, J lost 0 bases, and 16 bases lay in between. For the CDR3, the DNA is TGTGCCAGCAGCCTCCACCCCAGCGCGATGAACACTGAAGCTTTCTTT. It encodes CASSLHPSAMNTEAFF.

The rearrangement joins TRBV2 to TRBJ2-1; 7 positions agree with TRBD2. V lost 10 bases and J lost 9; bases outside the gene matches: 12. Germline V gives CDR1 SNHLY, CDR2 FYNNEI. The CDR3 spans 13 residues. The CDR3 DNA reads as TGTGCCACCCTTGGACTAGTTGCGGTTGAGCAGTTCTTC. It encodes CATLGLVAVEQFF.

The chain carries TRBV29-1 and TRBJ1-2; 7 bases agree with TRBD1. Per the germline V gene, CDR1 is SQVTM and CDR2 is ANQGSEA. This CDR3 contains 14 residues. Germline trimming cut 4 bases from V and 5 bases from J; bases unmatched to any gene: 10. The CDR3 reads CSVVVAGGRYGYTF. The CDR3 bases are TGCAGCGTTGTTGTTGCAGGGGGTCGGTATGGCTACACCTTC. Complete variable domain (other parts from reference TRBV29-1 and TRBJ1-2): SAVISQKPSRDICQRGTSLTIQCQVDSQVTMMFWYRQQPGQSLTLIATANQGSEATYESGFVIDKFPISRPNLTFSTLTVSNMSPEDSSIYLCSVVVAGGRYGYTFGSGTRLTVV.

CDR3 sequence: CASSLGQGGPNTEAFF. CDR3 sequence (DNA): TGCGCCAGCAGCTTGGGACAGGGTGGGCCGAACACTGAAGCTTTCTTT. This chain uses TRBV5-1 with TRBJ1-1; 7 positions agree with TRBD1. CDR1 is SGHRS and CDR2 is YFSETQ in the germline V gene. The CDR3 loop spans 16 amino acids. Trimming cost V 0 bases and J 1 base; bases outside gene matches: 6.

This chain connects TRBV25-1 to TRBJ2-1; 12 bases agree with TRBD2. Germline CDR1 is MGHDK and CDR2 is SYGVNS. The CDR3 spans 14 residues. Trimming at V came to 6 bases and at J to 13 bases, leaving 10 bases not matched to a gene. The CDR3 spells CASSLAGGPESQFF. The CDR3 bases are TGTGCCAGCAGCCTAGCGGGAGGGCCTGAGTCACAGTTCTTC.

The chain couples TRBV29-1 to TRBJ1-1; D may be TRBD1 (6 bases). The CDR3 has 12 residues. Per germline, CDR1 SQVTM and CDR2 ANQGSEA. V gave up 7 bases and J gave up 5 bases, with 14 bases separating them. DNA of the CDR3: TGCAGCGATCTCAGGGGAAGTACTGAAGCTTTCTTT. Protein: CSDLRGSTEAFF. The full variable domain, its missing parts supplied by reference TRBV29-1 and TRBJ1-1, is SAVISQKPSRDICQRGTSLTIQCQVDSQVTMMFWYRQQPGQSLTLIATANQGSEATYESGFVIDKFPISRPNLTFSTLTVSNMSPEDSSIYLCSDLRGSTEAFFGQGTRLTVV.

This clone has only one observation. This chain joins TRBV28 and TRBJ1-5; D gene unclear. From germline, CDR1 is MDHEN and CDR2 SYDVKM. Trimming shortened V by 7 bases and J by 2 bases, and 6 bases separated the two germline ends. CDR3 length: 12 residues. The CDR3, as DNA: TGTGCCAGCATCCGGGGCAATCAGCCCCAGCATTTT. It encodes CASIRGNQPQHF.

V is TRBV6-5 and J is TRBJ1-6; no reliable D call. The ends were cut back, 4 bases at V and 16 bases at J, with 23 bases in the middle. This CDR3 spans 15 amino acids. The germline gives CDR1 MNHEY, CDR2 SVGAGI. This CDR3 reads CASSSSRVGGAGLHF. The CDR3 nucleotides read TGTGCCAGCAGTTCCTCCCGCGTTGGTGGTGCTGGTCTCCACTTT.

The V gene is TRBV2, the J gene TRBJ1-5, with 7 bases that match TRBD1. Germline values: CDR1 SNHLY, CDR2 FYNNEI. This CDR3 is built from 15 residues. Losses at the gene ends were 2 bases for V and 2 bases for J; bases not matched to a gene: 3. CDR3 nucleotides: TGTGCCAGCAGTGAAAGAGGGGGCCGCAATCAGCCCCAGCATTTT. Its protein product is CASSERGGRNQPQHF.

This chain connects TRBV4-1 to TRBJ2-3, with TRBD2 matching over 7 bases. CDR3 length equals 17 residues. The J segment lost 7 bases and the V segment lost 1 base, leaving 14 bases of the junction unmatched. The V gene's germline CDR1 is MGHRA and CDR2 YSYEKL. The CDR3 DNA reads TGCGCCAGCAGCCAAGTTACAGCGGGATTAGTTGGTAATACGCAGTATTTT. As protein: CASSQVTAGLVGNTQYF.

The V gene is TRBV30, the J gene TRBJ1-2; D remains ambiguous. The CDR3 is made up of 14 amino acids. Trimming cost V 0 bases and J 8 bases, with 16 bases left between them. Germline-derived CDR1 and CDR2 are GTSNPN and SVGIG (reference sequence). This CDR3 reads CAWSVGQAGRGYTF. CDR3 DNA sequence: TGTGCCTGGAGTGTAGGGCAGGCGGGGAGAGGCTACACCTTC. The variable domain in full, with the rest retrieved from reference TRBV30 and TRBJ1-2, is SQTIHQWPATLVQPVGSPLSLECTVEGTSNPNLYWYRQAAGRGLQLLFYSVGIGQISSEVPQNLSASRPQDRQFILSSKKLLLSDSGFYLCAWSVGQAGRGYTFGSGTRLTVV.

This rearrangement joins TRBV14 to TRBJ2-5, with 11 bases aligning to TRBD2. The CDR3 is 16 residues long. V gave up 4 bases and J gave up 3 bases; unmatched junction bases: 7. Germline V gene sequence: CDR1 SGHDN, CDR2 FVKESK. DNA for the CDR3: TGTGCCAGCAGCCCTTTTAGCGGGAGGGCCAAAGAGACCCAGTACTTC. This translates into CASSPFSGRAKETQYF.

The rearrangement links TRBV2 to TRBJ1-2; D might be TRBD1 (6 bases). Germline CDR1 reads SNHLY; CDR2 reads FYNNEI. The CDR3 loop spans 14 amino acids. V was clipped by 6 bases and J by 4 bases, with 15 bases between them. CDR3 DNA: TGTGCCAGCAGCCAACAGGGTGGGGGCTATGGCTACACCTTC. Residues: CASSQQGGGYGYTF.

V and J are TRBV7-8 and TRBJ2-1, with 11 bases identical to TRBD2. The trim removed 4 bases at V and 4 bases at J, leaving 12 bases unmatched. The CDR3 is 18 amino acids. Looked up from germline, CDR1 is SGHVS and CDR2 is FQNEAQ. The CDR3 sequence: CASSSRGAGTSGYNEQFF. The CDR3 DNA reads as TGTGCCAGCAGCTCTAGGGGGGCCGGGACTAGCGGTTACAATGAGCAGTTCTTC.

The CDR3 loop reads CASSRTGYTDTQYF. The CDR3 region has the DNA TGTGCCAGTAGTAGGACTGGATATACAGATACGCAGTATTTT. The V and J genes are TRBV19 and TRBJ2-3; D perhaps matches TRBD2 (5 bases). CDR1 is LNHDA and CDR2 is SQIVND in the germline V gene (reference sequence). V was pared by 4 bases and J by 3 bases, with 11 bases between. The CDR3 has 14 amino acids.

J is TRBJ2-1 and V is TRBV14, with 10 bases lining up with TRBD1. V lost 1 base, J lost 3 bases, and 3 bases stayed unmatched. The CDR3 runs 16 residues. Germline lookup yields CDR1 SGHDN and CDR2 FVKESK. The CDR3 loop is CASSQAGQGNYNEQFF. The CDR3 nucleotides read TGTGCCAGCAGCCAAGCGGGACAGGGGAACTACAATGAGCAGTTCTTC.

This clone was observed a few times. This chain links TRBV19 with TRBJ1-1; maybe TRBD1 (5 bases). Trimming pared 0 bases from V and 4 bases from J, leaving 9 bases between. CDR1 is LNHDA and CDR2 is SQIVND in the germline V gene (reference sequence). This CDR3 is 14 amino acids long. For the CDR3, the DNA is TGTGCCAGTAGTATAGATACCAGGGCCACTGAAGCTTTCTTT. Its protein is CASSIDTRATEAFF.

The chain is built from TRBV4-1 and TRBJ2-3; 7 nucleotides agree with TRBD2. CDR1 is MGHRA, CDR2 YSYEKL, per germline. V dropped 4 bases and J dropped 4; count of bases not matched to a gene: 14. The CDR3 consists of 17 residues. The CDR3 sequence is CASSPNWGGSESDTQYF. The CDR3 DNA sequence: TGCGCCAGCAGCCCCAACTGGGGGGGGAGTGAATCAGATACGCAGTATTTT.

The rearrangement uses TRBV4-1 and TRBJ2-4; 14 bases line up with TRBD2. Trimming removed 1 base from V and 1 base from J; junction bases left unmatched: 3. CDR3 length equals 18 residues. Germline CDR1 is MGHRA and CDR2 is YSYEKL. The chain's CDR3 is CASSQGLAGGRAKNIQYF. In DNA, the CDR3 is TGCGCCAGCAGCCAAGGACTAGCGGGAGGGAGGGCCAAAAACATTCAGTACTTC.

This chain joins TRBV7-8 and TRBJ2-4; 7 bases are a match to TRBD1. The CDR3 covers 15 residues. Germline CDR1 is SGHVS and CDR2 is FQNEAQ. Trimming removed 2 bases from V and 0 bases from J; junction bases left unmatched: 1. The CDR3 is CASSLRTGAKNIQYF. The CDR3 DNA sequence: TGTGCCAGCAGCTTAAGGACAGGAGCCAAAAACATTCAGTACTTC.

The chain is built from TRBV5-1 and TRBJ2-3, with D maybe TRBD1 (5 bases). The germline V and J ends were trimmed by 1 base and 2 bases, with 14 bases remaining between them. The CDR3 length is 16 residues. Germline loops: CDR1 SGHRS, CDR2 YFSETQ. In DNA form, the CDR3 reads TGCGCCAGCAGCTTGAAGCCAGCAGGGAACACAGATACGCAGTATTTT. It is translated as CASSLKPAGNTDTQYF.

The CDR3 spells CASGGGNNEQFF. CDR3 nucleotides: TGTGCTAGTGGAGGAGGTAACAATGAGCAGTTCTTC. This chain connects TRBV12-5 to TRBJ2-1; TRBD2 is a possible D gene (5 bases). The V gene lost 6 bases and the J gene lost 5 bases, with 8 bases spanning the gap. This CDR3 region has 12 residues. Germline-derived CDR1 and CDR2 are LGHNT and FRNRAP.

This clone was observed a single time. The chain recombines TRBV27 with TRBJ2-1; 8 nucleotides align to TRBD2. The CDR3 has 14 residues. V dropped 7 bases and J dropped 7; count of bases not matched to a gene: 9. In germline, CDR1 is MNHEY, CDR2 SMNVEV (reference sequence). CDR3 protein: CASIASGFENEQFF. Written as DNA, the CDR3 is TGTGCCAGCATCGCTAGCGGGTTTGAGAATGAGCAGTTCTTC.

This clone was found once. The CDR3 DNA reads TGTGCCAGTAGCGAGGGACACTGGAACACTGAAGCTTTCTTT. Residues: CASSEGHWNTEAFF. The V call is TRBV19, the J call TRBJ1-1; possible D gene TRBD1, 6 bases. Between the trimmed V and J ends, which lost 6 bases and 1 base, there was a span of 12 bases. In germline, CDR1 is LNHDA, CDR2 SQIVND (reference sequence). The CDR3 sequence is 14 residues long.